One and the same sample provided the 14 T cell receptor beta chains below, sequenced in a study of blood T cell repertoires in COVID-19. Sequenced by immunoSEQ multiplex PCR; TCRdb stores in-frame clones only, minus some. Of 80,000 to 95,000 clones in the sample, 70% to 85% were seen once. Sequencing was performed on peripheral blood. These receptors were collected from a woman aged 45-59 years with acute or convalescent COVID-19.

The table lists this clone with a count of one. The chain recombines TRBV24-1 with TRBJ2-5; 8 bases align to TRBD1. This CDR3 is 17 amino acids long. V was pared by 3 bases and J by 3 bases, with 11 bases of the junction left unmatched. Germline V CDR1 and CDR2: KGHDR, SFDVKD. CDR3 loop: CATSDRETGEIEETQYF. Written as DNA, the CDR3 is TGTGCCACCAGTGATCGAGAGACAGGGGAAATCGAAGAGACCCAGTACTTC.

The rearrangement uses TRBV28 and TRBJ1-5; D perhaps matches TRBD1 (6 bases). The CDR3 is 15 amino acids. Germline V CDR1 and CDR2: MDHEN, SYDVKM. Deletions cut 4 bases from V and 7 bases from J, with 17 bases between. CDR3 sequence (DNA): TGTGCCAGCAGTTCATCAGGGGTAGGCGAACAGCCCCAGCATTTT. Amino acids: CASSSSGVGEQPQHF.

The chain links TRBV18 to TRBJ1-3, with D perhaps matching TRBD1 (5 bases). Germline assignment: CDR1 KGHSH and CDR2 LQKENI. The CDR3 runs to 15 residues. Trimming took off 3 bases at V and 0 bases at J, with 9 bases between the two ends. CDR3: CASSPNGASGNTIYF. In nucleotides, the CDR3 is TGTGCCAGCTCACCGAATGGGGCCTCTGGAAACACCATATATTTT.

The V and J genes are TRBV7-2 and TRBJ1-5; D is undetermined. Germline V gene sequence: CDR1 SGHTA, CDR2 FQGNSA. Deletions cut 1 base from V and 4 bases from J, with 8 bases between. This CDR3 has 14 residues. The DNA for the CDR3 is TGTGCCAGCAGCTTAGGGTCGGTAAATCAGCCCCAGCATTTT. It yields the protein CASSLGSVNQPQHF. Filled out from reference TRBV7-2 and TRBJ1-5, the complete variable domain reads GAGVSQSPSNKVTEKGKDVELRCDPISGHTALYWYRQSLGQGLEFLIYFQGNSAPDKSGLPSDRFSAERTGGSVSTLTIQRTQQEDSAVYLCASSLGSVNQPQHFGDGTRLSIL.

The gene calls are TRBV5-4 and TRBJ1-6; 8 positions agree with TRBD1. This CDR3 contains 14 residues. Germline values: CDR1 SGHNT, CDR2 YYREEE (reference sequence). Trimming removed 4 bases from V and 10 bases from J; junction bases left unmatched: 7. The CDR3 DNA reads as TGTGCCAGCAGCGGGACAGGCTCGACGTCACCCCTCCACTTT. Its translation is CASSGTGSTSPLHF.

The chain recombines TRBV27 with TRBJ1-5; D unclear. The CDR3 is 14 residues long. Germline lookup yields CDR1 MNHEY and CDR2 SMNVEV (reference sequence). Trimming stripped 3 bases from V and 5 bases from J, with 11 bases between. CDR3 residues: CASSFRAGDQPQHF. The DNA of the CDR3 is TGTGCCAGCAGTTTTCGGGCCGGGGATCAGCCCCAGCATTTT.

This chain joins TRBV28 and TRBJ2-7; 10 bases are a match to TRBD1. This CDR3 is built from 18 residues. Trimming removed 1 base from V and 2 bases from J; junction bases left unmatched: 11. Germline assignment: CDR1 MDHEN and CDR2 SYDVKM. In nucleotides, the CDR3 is TGTGCCAGCAGTTTATTGCAGACAGGGGGCCGAACTCCCTACGAGCAGTACTTC. Translation gives CASSLLQTGGRTPYEQYF. Variable domain in full (rest from reference TRBV28 and TRBJ2-7): DVKVTQSSRYLVKRTGEKVFLECVQDMDHENMFWYRQDPGLGLRLIYFSYDVKMKEKGDIPEGYSVSREKKERFSLILESASTNQTSMYLCASSLLQTGGRTPYEQYFGPGTRLTVT.

The J gene is TRBJ1-1, the V gene TRBV19, with D unresolved. Between the trimmed V and J ends, which lost 3 bases and 2 bases, there was a span of 10 bases. Germline CDR1 reads LNHDA; CDR2 reads SQIVND (reference sequence). The CDR3 extends over 14 amino acids. CDR3 DNA: TGTGCCAGTAGTATTGGAGGAGTCAACACTGAAGCTTTCTTT. Amino acids: CASSIGGVNTEAFF.

This clone was picked up a small number of times. The chain recombines TRBV6-5 with TRBJ2-7, with 10 bases that match TRBD1. The CDR3 is 15 amino acids. V dropped 4 bases and J dropped 4; count of bases not matched to a gene: 7. Per germline, CDR1 MNHEY and CDR2 SVGAGI. The CDR3 coding sequence is TGTGCCAGCAGTTCTTTGACAGGGGGCGTGTACGAGCAGTACTTC. Encoded protein: CASSSLTGGVYEQYF.

The chain employs TRBV10-3 and TRBJ1-2; D remains unclear. Germline CDR1 reads ENHRY; CDR2 reads SYGVKD. Trimming shortened V by 2 bases and J by 6 bases, and 10 bases separated the two germline ends. The CDR3 length is 13 residues. CDR3 bases: TGTGCCATCAGTGAGCGGGGAAGCGATGGCTACACCTTC. Its protein is CAISERGSDGYTF.

This sequence joins TRBV5-1 and TRBJ2-1; 12 bases align to TRBD1. The CDR3 has 14 amino acids. V lost 4 bases to trimming and J lost 6 bases; unmatched junction nucleotides: 2. Germline V gene lookup returns CDR1 SGHRS and CDR2 YFSETQ. CDR3 nucleotide sequence: TGCGCCAGCAGCAGGGGACAGGGGGCCAATGAGCAGTTCTTC. Translating it yields CASSRGQGANEQFF.

The CDR3 bases are TGTGCCAGCAGTGTGGGTAGCGGGGGGCCTGTCTCCTACGAGCAGTACTTC. The encoded protein is CASSVGSGGPVSYEQYF. V gene TRBV2 combines with J gene TRBJ2-7; 10 bases are a match to TRBD2. The CDR3 totals 17 residues. CDR1 is SNHLY, CDR2 FYNNEI, per germline. With V trimmed by 4 bases and J by 0 bases, 9 bases remained unmatched.

V and J are TRBV11-3 and TRBJ2-2; D is possibly TRBD2 (5 bases). Trimming shortened V by 5 bases and J by 2 bases, and 12 bases separated the two germline ends. The CDR3 sequence is 15 residues long. Germline assignment: CDR1 SGHNT and CDR2 YENEEA. CDR3 region: CASSPAASNTGELFF. In nucleotides, the CDR3 is TGTGCCAGCAGCCCAGCGGCCAGTAACACCGGGGAGCTGTTTTTT.

The rearrangement uses TRBV28 and TRBJ1-5; 7 nucleotides agree with TRBD1. The CDR3 runs 16 residues. CDR1 and CDR2 (germline): MDHEN, SYDVKM. Losses at the gene ends were 4 bases for V and 4 bases for J; bases not matched to a gene: 10. The CDR3 coding sequence is TGTGCCAGCAGTTCCCTACAGGGGTTCGGGAATCAGCCCCAGCATTTT. The encoded protein is CASSSLQGFGNQPQHF.